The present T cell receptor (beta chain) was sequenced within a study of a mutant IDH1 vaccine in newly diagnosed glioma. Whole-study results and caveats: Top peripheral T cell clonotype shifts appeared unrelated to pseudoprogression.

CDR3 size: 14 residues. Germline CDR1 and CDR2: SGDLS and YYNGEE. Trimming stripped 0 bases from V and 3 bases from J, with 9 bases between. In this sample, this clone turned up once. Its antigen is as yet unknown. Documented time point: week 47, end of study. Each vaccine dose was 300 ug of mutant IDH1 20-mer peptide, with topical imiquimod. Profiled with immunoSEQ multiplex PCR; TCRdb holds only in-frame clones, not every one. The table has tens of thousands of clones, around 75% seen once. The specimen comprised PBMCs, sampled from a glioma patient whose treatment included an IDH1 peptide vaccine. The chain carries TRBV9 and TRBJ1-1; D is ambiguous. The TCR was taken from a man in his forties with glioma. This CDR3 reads CASSVATGDTEAFF. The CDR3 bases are TGTGCCAGCAGCGTAGCGACCGGGGACACTGAAGCTTTCTTT.